A selection of T cell receptor beta chains follows, all from one sample in a study of CD8 T cells in ankylosing spondylitis. TCRdb fed the 5' RACE reads into MiXCR, producing one record per CDR3 protein. The data show some 240,000 distinct CDR3 sequences, with around 7.8% seen just once and over 6.5% held by the top ten. Sample: blood, either unsorted or a sorted T cell fraction (not recorded which). The receptors were sampled from a male donor with ankylosing spondylitis or in good health (not recorded which). Both conserved end residues are part of each CDR3. D genes are given only for firm matches. Clone sizes are given selectively: once, few, many, or a class where the clone is expanded.

abundance: many; v_gene: TRBV19; j_gene: TRBJ1-5; d_gene: TRBD1; CDR3nt: TGTGCCAGTAGTATGGGGACAGCAAATCAGCCCCAGCATTTT; CDR3aa: CASSMGTANQPQHF
abundance: .; v_gene: TRBV3-1; j_gene: TRBJ1-6; d_gene: TRBD1; CDR3nt: TGTGCCAGTACAGGGGGAATGAATTCACCCCTCCACTTT; CDR3aa: CASTGGMNSPLHF
abundance: .; v_gene: TRBV5-1; j_gene: TRBJ2-1; d_gene: .; CDR3nt: TGCGCCAGCAGCTTGGGAAGGCAACTAGCCCCGAGCCACAATGAGCAGTTCTTC; CDR3aa: CASSLGRQLAPSHNEQFF
abundance: many; v_gene: TRBV25-1; j_gene: TRBJ1-1; d_gene: .; CDR3nt: TGTGCCAGCAGTGGCTTGCGGAACACTGAAGCTTTCTTT; CDR3aa: CASSGLRNTEAFF
abundance: .; v_gene: TRBV7-6; j_gene: TRBJ1-3; d_gene: .; CDR3nt: TGTGCCAGCAGCTTATATCACCCGTGCTCTGGAAACACCATATATTTT; CDR3aa: CASSLYHPCSGNTIYF
abundance: many; v_gene: TRBV5-1; j_gene: TRBJ1-2; d_gene: .; CDR3nt: TGCGCCAGCAGCTTGGGGGTTGCCGGCTATGGCTACACCTTC; CDR3aa: CASSLGVAGYGYTF
abundance: once; v_gene: TRBV11-1; j_gene: TRBJ2-1; d_gene: TRBD2; CDR3nt: TGTGCCAGCAGCTTAGGGGGTCTGACTAGCGGGATTCACTCCTACAATGAGCAGTTCTTC; CDR3aa: CASSLGGLTSGIHSYNEQFF
abundance: many; v_gene: TRBV6-5; j_gene: TRBJ1-2; d_gene: .; CDR3nt: TGTGCCAGCAGTCCCTCGGGTAGGGTACGGGCGGGCTACACCTTC; CDR3aa: CASSPSGRVRAGYTF
abundance: many; v_gene: TRBV12-5; j_gene: TRBJ1-1; d_gene: TRBD1; CDR3nt: TGTGCTAGTGGTTCGACAGGGGGTTTCGTTGAAGCTTTCTTT; CDR3aa: CASGSTGGFVEAFF
abundance: many; v_gene: TRBV29-1; j_gene: TRBJ2-5; d_gene: TRBD1; CDR3nt: TGCAGCGTTGACGGGCAGGGGGCACCTCAAGAGACCCAGTACTTC; CDR3aa: CSVDGQGAPQETQYF
abundance: few; v_gene: TRBV27; j_gene: TRBJ2-7; d_gene: .; CDR3nt: TGTGCCAGCAGTTGGGGGACGGAGACCTACGAGCAGTACTTC; CDR3aa: CASSWGTETYEQYF
abundance: .; v_gene: TRBV24-1; j_gene: TRBJ1-5; d_gene: TRBD1; CDR3nt: TGTGCCACCAACTCCCGGGACAGGAGTATGGTAAGACAGCCCCAGCATTTT; CDR3aa: CATNSRDRSMVRQPQHF
abundance: .; v_gene: TRBV7-3; j_gene: TRBJ2-1; d_gene: .; CDR3nt: TGTGCCAGCAGCCCGGGTAATGGGCAGTTCTTC; CDR3aa: CASSPGNGQFF
abundance: .; v_gene: TRBV20-1; j_gene: TRBJ2-1; d_gene: TRBD1; CDR3nt: TGCAGTGCCGTGGACAGGGGGCTGATGAGGAATGAGCAGTTCTTC; CDR3aa: CSAVDRGLMRNEQFF
abundance: many; v_gene: TRBV3-1; j_gene: TRBJ2-7; d_gene: .; CDR3nt: TGTGCCAGCAGCCCCGGCGCCCAGAGCTCCTACGAGCAGTACTTC; CDR3aa: CASSPGAQSSYEQYF
abundance: few; v_gene: TRBV2; j_gene: TRBJ2-1; d_gene: .; CDR3nt: TGTGCCAGCAGTGCCAGGGGTCCCACAGGCAATGAGCAGTTCTTC; CDR3aa: CASSARGPTGNEQFF
abundance: many; v_gene: TRBV20-1; j_gene: TRBJ2-3; d_gene: .; CDR3nt: TGCAGTGCTAGACCCATCCTCGGCACAGATACGCAGTATTTT; CDR3aa: CSARPILGTDTQYF
abundance: .; v_gene: TRBV7-3; j_gene: TRBJ2-7; d_gene: TRBD1; CDR3nt: TGTGCCAGCAGCTTAGGGACAGGGGGCTTCTACGAGCAGTACTTC; CDR3aa: CASSLGTGGFYEQYF
abundance: many; v_gene: TRBV6-5; j_gene: TRBJ2-7; d_gene: .; CDR3nt: TGTGCCAGCAGTTACTCGGCCGGCACTTCCAACGAGCAGTACTTC; CDR3aa: CASSYSAGTSNEQYF
abundance: many; v_gene: TRBV6-1; j_gene: TRBJ1-3; d_gene: .; CDR3nt: TGTGCCAGCAGTCCAACAGTCTCTGGAAACACCATATATTTT; CDR3aa: CASSPTVSGNTIYF
abundance: .; v_gene: TRBV30; j_gene: TRBJ2-7; d_gene: TRBD2; CDR3nt: TGTGCTTTAAGGCGTAAGCGGGAGACCTACGAGCAGTACTTC; CDR3aa: CALRRKRETYEQYF
abundance: .; v_gene: TRBV10-3; j_gene: TRBJ2-3; d_gene: .; CDR3nt: TGTGCCATCAGTGCTATAGTGGGGTCGGACGGCACAGATACGCAGTATTTT; CDR3aa: CAISAIVGSDGTDTQYF
abundance: few; v_gene: TRBV14; j_gene: TRBJ2-7; d_gene: .; CDR3nt: TGTGCCAGCAGCCAAGGTCTGTTGGGGGGGCTTAGCTCCTACGAGCAGTACTTC; CDR3aa: CASSQGLLGGLSSYEQYF
abundance: many; v_gene: TRBV30; j_gene: TRBJ2-2; d_gene: .; CDR3nt: TGTGCCTGGAGTGTACTTCCAGGGGTCACCGGGGAGCTGTTTTTT; CDR3aa: CAWSVLPGVTGELFF
abundance: .; v_gene: TRBV27; j_gene: TRBJ2-7; d_gene: .; CDR3nt: TGTGCCAGCAGTTTCCTGCCCCCAAACAGGGCGGGCGAGCAGTACTTC; CDR3aa: CASSFLPPNRAGEQYF
abundance: .; v_gene: TRBV20-1; j_gene: TRBJ1-2; d_gene: TRBD1; CDR3nt: TGCAGTGCTAGAGAACGGACAGGGGACTATGGCTACACCTTC; CDR3aa: CSARERTGDYGYTF
abundance: once; v_gene: TRBV30; j_gene: TRBJ2-3; d_gene: TRBD2; CDR3nt: TGTGCCTGGAGTATGGCTAGCGGGAGAACAGATACGCAGTATTTT; CDR3aa: CAWSMASGRTDTQYF
abundance: .; v_gene: TRBV19; j_gene: TRBJ2-3; d_gene: .; CDR3nt: TGTGCCAGTAGTAGGGCTGGCCGAACTAGCACAGATACGCAGTATTTT; CDR3aa: CASSRAGRTSTDTQYF
abundance: few; v_gene: TRBV7-2; j_gene: TRBJ2-3; d_gene: .; CDR3nt: TGTGCCAGCAGCCGCGAAGGGTATACGCAGTATTTT; CDR3aa: CASSREGYTQYF
abundance: many; v_gene: TRBV6-2/TRBV6-3; j_gene: TRBJ2-1; d_gene: .; CDR3nt: TGTGCCAGCAGCGTTGGGTTTGAGCAGTTCTTC; CDR3aa: CASSVGFEQFF
abundance: .; v_gene: TRBV5-6; j_gene: TRBJ1-2; d_gene: .; CDR3nt: TGTGCCAGCAGCTTGGACAGGGCGGATGGCTACACCTTC; CDR3aa: CASSLDRADGYTF
abundance: many; v_gene: TRBV20-1; j_gene: TRBJ1-4; d_gene: TRBD1; CDR3nt: TGCAGTGCCAGACAGGGGAACGCTAATGAAAAACTGTTTTTT; CDR3aa: CSARQGNANEKLFF
abundance: many; v_gene: TRBV5-1; j_gene: TRBJ2-7; d_gene: .; CDR3nt: TGCGCCAGCAGCTTGGGGTACAGCTCCTACGAGCAGTACTTC; CDR3aa: CASSLGYSSYEQYF
abundance: many; v_gene: TRBV10-3; j_gene: TRBJ2-7; d_gene: TRBD1; CDR3nt: TGTGCCATCAGCCGGGACAGGGGAACCTACGAGCAGTACTTC; CDR3aa: CAISRDRGTYEQYF
abundance: many; v_gene: TRBV20-1; j_gene: TRBJ2-4; d_gene: .; CDR3nt: TGCAGTGCTATACGACCTGTCATTCAGTACTTC; CDR3aa: CSAIRPVIQYF
abundance: .; v_gene: TRBV19; j_gene: TRBJ2-3; d_gene: .; CDR3nt: TGTGCCAGTAGTATAGGATCAGGGGATACGCAGTATTTT; CDR3aa: CASSIGSGDTQYF
abundance: many; v_gene: TRBV29-1; j_gene: TRBJ1-2; d_gene: TRBD1; CDR3nt: TGCAGCGTTGAAACAGGGGGCTTAGGTGGCTACACCTTC; CDR3aa: CSVETGGLGGYTF
abundance: few; v_gene: TRBV4-3; j_gene: TRBJ2-7; d_gene: .; CDR3nt: TGCGCCAGCAGCCAAGAGCTACTGGGCTACGAGCAGTACTTC; CDR3aa: CASSQELLGYEQYF
abundance: few; v_gene: TRBV20-1; j_gene: TRBJ1-2; d_gene: TRBD1; CDR3nt: TGCAGTGCTAGAGGGGACAGGGGCGATACTAACTATGGCTACACCTTC; CDR3aa: CSARGDRGDTNYGYTF
abundance: few; v_gene: TRBV7-2; j_gene: TRBJ2-1; d_gene: .; CDR3nt: TGTGCCAGCAGCTTAGCGCCGGGGGGCTTGCAGTTCTTC; CDR3aa: CASSLAPGGLQFF
abundance: few; v_gene: TRBV7-2; j_gene: TRBJ2-7; d_gene: .; CDR3nt: TGTGCCAGCAGCTTACCCGGAGCCTACGAGCAGTACTTC; CDR3aa: CASSLPGAYEQYF